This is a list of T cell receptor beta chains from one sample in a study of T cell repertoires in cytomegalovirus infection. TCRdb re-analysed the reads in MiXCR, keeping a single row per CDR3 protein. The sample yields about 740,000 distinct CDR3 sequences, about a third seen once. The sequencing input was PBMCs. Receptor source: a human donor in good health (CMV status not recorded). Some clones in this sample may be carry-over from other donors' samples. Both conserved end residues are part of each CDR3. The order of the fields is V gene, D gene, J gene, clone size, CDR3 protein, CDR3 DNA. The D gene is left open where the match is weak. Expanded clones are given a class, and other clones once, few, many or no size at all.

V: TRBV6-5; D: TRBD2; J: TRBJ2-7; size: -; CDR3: CASSYSYSGPGGKDEQYF; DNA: TGTGCCAGCAGTTACTCGTACTCCGGACCGGGGGGGAAGGACGAGCAGTACTTC
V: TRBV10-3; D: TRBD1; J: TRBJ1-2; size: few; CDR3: CAISEAQGASGYTF; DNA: TGTGCCATCAGTGAGGCACAGGGGGCTAGCGGCTACACCTTC
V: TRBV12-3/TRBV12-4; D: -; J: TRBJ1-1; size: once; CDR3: CASSFQLTWDTDAFF; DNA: TGTGCCAGCAGTTTCCAGCTGACGTGGGACACTGACGCTTTCTTT
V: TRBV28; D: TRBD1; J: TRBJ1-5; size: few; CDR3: CASSQTGDSNQPQHF; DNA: TGTGCCAGCAGTCAGACAGGGGACAGCAATCAGCCCCAGCATTTT
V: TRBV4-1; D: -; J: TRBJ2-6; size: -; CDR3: CASSQALDRRSGANFLTF; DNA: TGCGCCAGCAGCCAAGCCCTGGACCGACGCTCTGGGGCCAACTTCCTGACTTTC
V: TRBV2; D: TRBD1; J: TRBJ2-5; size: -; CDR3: CASRRGTGTQETQYF; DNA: TGTGCCAGCAGGAGGGGGACAGGGACTCAAGAGACCCAGTACTTC
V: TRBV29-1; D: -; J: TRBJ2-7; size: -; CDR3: CSVRPGDSYEQYF; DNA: TGCAGCGTCCGCCCAGGGGATTCGTACGAGCAGTACTTC
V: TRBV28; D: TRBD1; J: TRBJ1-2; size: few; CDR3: CASSSTGPNNYGYTF; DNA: TGTGCCAGCAGTTCGACAGGGCCCAATAACTATGGCTACACCTTC
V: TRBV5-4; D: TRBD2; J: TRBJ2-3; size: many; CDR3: CASSTSGRTDTQYF; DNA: TGTGCCAGCAGCACTAGCGGGAGGACAGATACGCAGTATTTT
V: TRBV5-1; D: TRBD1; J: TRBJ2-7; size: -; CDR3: CASSLVGQETYEQYF; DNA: TGCGCCAGCAGCTTGGTGGGACAGGAGACCTACGAGCAGTACTTC
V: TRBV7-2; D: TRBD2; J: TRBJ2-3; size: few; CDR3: CASSLRRGSGGLNTDTQYF; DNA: TGTGCCAGCAGCTTGAGAAGGGGCTCGGGAGGGCTCAACACAGATACGCAGTATTTT
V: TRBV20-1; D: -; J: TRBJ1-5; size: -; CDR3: CSSPGGRSGQPQHF; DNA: TGCAGTTCTCCGGGAGGGCGTTCGGGTCAGCCCCAGCATTTT
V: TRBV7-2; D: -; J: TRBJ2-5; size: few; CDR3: CASSETGRSKTQYF; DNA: TGTGCCAGCAGCGAGACAGGACGATCAAAGACCCAGTACTTC
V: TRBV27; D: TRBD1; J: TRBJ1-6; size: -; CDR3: CASSPRTGGGSPLHF; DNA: TGTGCCAGCAGTCCCAGGACAGGGGGCGGTTCACCCCTCCACTTT
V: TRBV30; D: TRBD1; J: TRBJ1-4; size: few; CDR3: CAWRMGRGLEKLFF; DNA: TGTGCCTGGAGAATGGGCAGGGGGCTAGAAAAACTGTTTTTT
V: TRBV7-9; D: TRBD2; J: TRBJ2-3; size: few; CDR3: CASSWGGRANTDTQYF; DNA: TGTGCCAGCAGCTGGGGCGGGAGGGCCAACACAGATACGCAGTATTTT
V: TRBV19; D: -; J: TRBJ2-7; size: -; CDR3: CASSTYRGGPYEQYF; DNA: TGTGCCAGTAGCACATACAGGGGGGGACCCTACGAGCAGTACTTC
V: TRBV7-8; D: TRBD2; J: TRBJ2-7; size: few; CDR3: CASSHTGTNAYEQYF; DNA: TGTGCCAGCAGCCACACCGGGACTAACGCCTACGAGCAGTACTTC